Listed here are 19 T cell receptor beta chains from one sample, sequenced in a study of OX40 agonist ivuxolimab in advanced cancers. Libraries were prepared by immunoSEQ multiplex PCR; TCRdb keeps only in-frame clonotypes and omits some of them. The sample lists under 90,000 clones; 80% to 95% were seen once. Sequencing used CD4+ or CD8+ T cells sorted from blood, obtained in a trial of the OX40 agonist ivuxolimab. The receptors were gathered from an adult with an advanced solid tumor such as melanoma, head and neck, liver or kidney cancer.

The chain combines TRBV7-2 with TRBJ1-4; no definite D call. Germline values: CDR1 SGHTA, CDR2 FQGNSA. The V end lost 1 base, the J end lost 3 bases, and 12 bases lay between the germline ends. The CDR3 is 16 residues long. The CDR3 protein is CASSLGGSRANEKLFF. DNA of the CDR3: TGTGCCAGCAGCTTAGGGGGAAGTAGAGCTAATGAAAAACTGTTTTTT.

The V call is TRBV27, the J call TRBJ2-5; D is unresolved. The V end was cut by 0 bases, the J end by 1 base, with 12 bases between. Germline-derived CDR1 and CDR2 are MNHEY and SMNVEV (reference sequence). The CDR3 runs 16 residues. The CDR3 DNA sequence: TGTGCCAGCAGTTTATCGATCCCAGGAAGCCAAGAGACCCAGTACTTC. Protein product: CASSLSIPGSQETQYF.

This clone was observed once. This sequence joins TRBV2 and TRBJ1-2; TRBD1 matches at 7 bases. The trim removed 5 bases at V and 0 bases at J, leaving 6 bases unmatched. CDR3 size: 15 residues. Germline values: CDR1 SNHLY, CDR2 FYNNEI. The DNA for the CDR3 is TGTGCCAGCAGTTTCGGACAGGCGGCTAACTATGGCTACACCTTC. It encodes CASSFGQAANYGYTF.

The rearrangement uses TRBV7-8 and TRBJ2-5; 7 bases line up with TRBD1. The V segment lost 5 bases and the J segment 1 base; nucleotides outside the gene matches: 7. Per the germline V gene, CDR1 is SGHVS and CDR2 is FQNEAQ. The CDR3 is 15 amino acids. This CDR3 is CASSVQQGIQETQYF. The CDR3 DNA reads TGTGCCAGCAGCGTGCAACAGGGGATCCAAGAGACCCAGTACTTC.

The CDR3 sequence is CASSGMAGVYEQFF. Written as DNA, the CDR3 is TGTGCCAGCAGTGGCATGGCCGGGGTATATGAGCAGTTCTTC. The genes are TRBV6-4 and TRBJ2-1, with D perhaps TRBD2 (5 bases). Trimming removed 4 bases from V and 8 bases from J, with 15 bases in between. The CDR3 loop spans 14 amino acids. CDR1 is MRHNA and CDR2 is SNTAGT in the germline V gene.

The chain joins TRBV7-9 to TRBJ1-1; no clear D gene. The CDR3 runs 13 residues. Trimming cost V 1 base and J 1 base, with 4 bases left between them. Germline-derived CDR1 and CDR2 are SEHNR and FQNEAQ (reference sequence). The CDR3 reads CASSLESNTEAFF. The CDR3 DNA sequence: TGTGCCAGCAGCTTAGAATCGAACACTGAAGCTTTCTTT.

The CDR3 bases are TGTGCCAGTCAACCCCGGGCCTCCTACAATGAGCAGTTCTTC. Its translation: CASQPRASYNEQFF. The chain recombines TRBV19 with TRBJ2-1; no clear D gene. Germline-derived CDR1 and CDR2 are LNHDA and SQIVND (reference sequence). The V end was cut by 8 bases, the J end by 0 bases, with 11 bases between. The CDR3 sequence is 14 residues long.

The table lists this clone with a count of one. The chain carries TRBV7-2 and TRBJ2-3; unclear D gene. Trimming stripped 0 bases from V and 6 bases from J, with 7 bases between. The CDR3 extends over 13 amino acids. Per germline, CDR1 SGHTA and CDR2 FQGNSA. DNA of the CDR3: TGTGCCAGCAGCTTAGCGCGGTTGGATACGCAGTATTTT. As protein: CASSLARLDTQYF.

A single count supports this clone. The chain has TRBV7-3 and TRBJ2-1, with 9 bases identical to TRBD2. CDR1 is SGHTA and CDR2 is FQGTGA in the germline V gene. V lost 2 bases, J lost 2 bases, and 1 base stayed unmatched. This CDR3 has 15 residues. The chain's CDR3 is CASSLSSGTYNEQFF. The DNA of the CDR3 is TGTGCCAGCAGCTTATCTAGCGGGACCTACAATGAGCAGTTCTTC.

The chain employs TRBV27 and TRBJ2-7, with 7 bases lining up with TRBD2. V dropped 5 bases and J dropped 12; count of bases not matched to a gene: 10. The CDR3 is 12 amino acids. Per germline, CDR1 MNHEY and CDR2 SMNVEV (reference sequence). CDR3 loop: CASSPQGGRTYF. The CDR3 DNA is TGTGCCAGCAGTCCCCAAGGCGGGAGAACGTACTTC.

DNA for the CDR3: TGTGCCAGCAGCGTAGCCGGGTTTCTGGTCAACGTCCTGACTTTC. It codes for CASSVAGFLVNVLTF. J is TRBJ2-6 and V is TRBV9, with D uncertain. The CDR3 is 15 residues long. V lost 0 bases and J 9 bases, leaving 13 bases between the germline ends. CDR1 and CDR2 from the germline V gene are SGDLS and YYNGEE.

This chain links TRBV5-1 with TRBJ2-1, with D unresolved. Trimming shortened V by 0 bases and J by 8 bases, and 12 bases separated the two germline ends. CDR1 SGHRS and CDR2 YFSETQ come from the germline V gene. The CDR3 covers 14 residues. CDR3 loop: CASSLAGRDDEQFF. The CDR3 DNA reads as TGCGCCAGCAGCTTGGCGGGTCGAGATGATGAGCAGTTCTTC.

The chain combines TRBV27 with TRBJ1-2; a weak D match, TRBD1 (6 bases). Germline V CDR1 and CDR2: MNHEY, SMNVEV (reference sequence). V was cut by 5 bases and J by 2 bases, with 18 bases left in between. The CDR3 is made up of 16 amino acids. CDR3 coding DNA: TGTGCCAGCAGTCTGATGACGGGGGCGGCGAACTATGGCTACACCTTC. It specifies CASSLMTGAANYGYTF.

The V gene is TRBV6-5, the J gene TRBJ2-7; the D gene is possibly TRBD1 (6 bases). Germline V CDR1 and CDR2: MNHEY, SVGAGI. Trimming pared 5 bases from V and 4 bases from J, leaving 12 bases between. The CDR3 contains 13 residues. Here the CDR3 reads CASSTQGTYEQYF. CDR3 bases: TGTGCCAGCAGTACACAGGGTACTTACGAGCAGTACTTC.

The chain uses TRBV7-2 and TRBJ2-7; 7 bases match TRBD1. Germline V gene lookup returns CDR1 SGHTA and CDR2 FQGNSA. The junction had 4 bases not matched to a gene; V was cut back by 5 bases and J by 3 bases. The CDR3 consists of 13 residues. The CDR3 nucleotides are TGTGCCAGCAGCATAGGGACAGACTACGAGCAGTACTTC. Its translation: CASSIGTDYEQYF.

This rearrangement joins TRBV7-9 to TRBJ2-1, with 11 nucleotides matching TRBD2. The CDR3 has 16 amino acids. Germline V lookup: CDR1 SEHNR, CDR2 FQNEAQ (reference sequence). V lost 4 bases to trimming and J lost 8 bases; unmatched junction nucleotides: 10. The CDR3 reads CASSSGLAGLRDEQFF. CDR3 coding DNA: TGTGCCAGCAGCTCCGGACTAGCGGGCCTACGGGATGAGCAGTTCTTC.

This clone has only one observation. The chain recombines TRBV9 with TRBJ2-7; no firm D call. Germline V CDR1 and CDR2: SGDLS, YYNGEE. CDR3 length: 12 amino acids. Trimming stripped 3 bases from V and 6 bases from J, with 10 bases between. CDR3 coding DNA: TGTGCCAGCAGCGCCACGACTGGCGAGCAGTACTTC. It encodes CASSATTGEQYF.

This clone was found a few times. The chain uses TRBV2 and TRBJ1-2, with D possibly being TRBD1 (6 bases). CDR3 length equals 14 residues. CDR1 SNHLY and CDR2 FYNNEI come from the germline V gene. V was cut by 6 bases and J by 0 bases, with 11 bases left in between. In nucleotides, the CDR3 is TGTGCCAGCAGGACAGGTTTGTCTAACTATGGCTACACCTTC. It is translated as CASRTGLSNYGYTF.

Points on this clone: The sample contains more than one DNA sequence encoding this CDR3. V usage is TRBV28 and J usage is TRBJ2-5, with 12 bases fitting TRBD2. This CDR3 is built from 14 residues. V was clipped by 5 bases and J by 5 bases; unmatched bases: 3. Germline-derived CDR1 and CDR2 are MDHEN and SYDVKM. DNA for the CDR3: TGTGCCAGCAGTCCCACTAGCGGGGGGGAGACCCAGTACTTC. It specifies CASSPTSGGETQYF. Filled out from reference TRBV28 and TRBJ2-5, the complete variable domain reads DVKVTQSSRYLVKRTGEKVFLECVQDMDHENMFWYRQDPGLGLRLIYFSYDVKMKEKGDIPEGYSVSREKKERFSLILESASTNQTSMYLCASSPTSGGETQYFGPGTRLLVL.